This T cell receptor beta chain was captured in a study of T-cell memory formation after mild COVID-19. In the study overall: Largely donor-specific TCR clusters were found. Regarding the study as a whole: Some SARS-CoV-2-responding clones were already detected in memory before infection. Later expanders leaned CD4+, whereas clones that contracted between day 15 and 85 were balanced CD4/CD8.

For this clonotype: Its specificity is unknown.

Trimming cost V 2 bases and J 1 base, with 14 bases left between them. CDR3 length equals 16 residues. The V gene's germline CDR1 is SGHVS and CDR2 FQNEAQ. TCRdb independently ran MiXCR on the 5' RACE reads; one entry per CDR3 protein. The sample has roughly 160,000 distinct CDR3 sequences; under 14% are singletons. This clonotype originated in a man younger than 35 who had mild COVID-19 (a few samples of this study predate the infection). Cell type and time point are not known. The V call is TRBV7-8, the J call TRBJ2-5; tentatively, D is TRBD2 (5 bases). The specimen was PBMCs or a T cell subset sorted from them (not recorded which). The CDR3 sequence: CASSLRLAGPQETQYF. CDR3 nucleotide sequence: TGTGCCAGCAGCTTAAGGCTAGCAGGACCCCAAGAGACCCAGTACTTC.